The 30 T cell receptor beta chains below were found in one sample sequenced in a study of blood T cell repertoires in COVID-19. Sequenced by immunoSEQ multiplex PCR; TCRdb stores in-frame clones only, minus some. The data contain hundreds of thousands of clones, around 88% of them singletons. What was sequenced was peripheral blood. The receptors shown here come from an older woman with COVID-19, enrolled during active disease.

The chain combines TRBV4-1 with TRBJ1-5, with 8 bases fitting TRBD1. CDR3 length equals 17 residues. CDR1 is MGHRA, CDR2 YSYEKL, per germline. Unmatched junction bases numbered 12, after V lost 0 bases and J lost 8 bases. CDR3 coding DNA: TGCGCCAGCAGCCAAGAGCCGGCAGACAGGGGCTCGGAGCCCCAGCATTTT. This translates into CASSQEPADRGSEPQHF.

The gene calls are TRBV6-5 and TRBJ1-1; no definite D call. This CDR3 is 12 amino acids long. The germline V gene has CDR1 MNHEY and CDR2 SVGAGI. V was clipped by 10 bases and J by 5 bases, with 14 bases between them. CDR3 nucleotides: TGTGCCACTAAAAGTACGTGGACTGAAGCTTTCTTT. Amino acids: CATKSTWTEAFF.

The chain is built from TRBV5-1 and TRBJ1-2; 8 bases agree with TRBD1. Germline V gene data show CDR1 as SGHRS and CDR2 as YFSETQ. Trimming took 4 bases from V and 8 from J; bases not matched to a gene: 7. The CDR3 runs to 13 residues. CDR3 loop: CASSTGTGGGYTF. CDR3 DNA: TGCGCCAGCAGCACCGGGACAGGCGGGGGCTACACCTTC.

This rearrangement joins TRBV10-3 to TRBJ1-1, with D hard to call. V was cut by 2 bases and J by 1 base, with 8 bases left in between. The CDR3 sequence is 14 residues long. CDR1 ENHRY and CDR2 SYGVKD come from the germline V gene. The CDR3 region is CAISEPAGNTEAFF. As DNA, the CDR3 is TGTGCCATCAGTGAGCCGGCAGGGAACACTGAAGCTTTCTTT.

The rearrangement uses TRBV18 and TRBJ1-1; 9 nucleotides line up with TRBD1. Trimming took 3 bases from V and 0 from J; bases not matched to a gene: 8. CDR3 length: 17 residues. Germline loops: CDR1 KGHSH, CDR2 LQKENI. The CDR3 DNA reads TGTGCCAGCTCACCGTCGGGACAGGGTGCCCTGAACACTGAAGCTTTCTTT. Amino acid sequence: CASSPSGQGALNTEAFF.

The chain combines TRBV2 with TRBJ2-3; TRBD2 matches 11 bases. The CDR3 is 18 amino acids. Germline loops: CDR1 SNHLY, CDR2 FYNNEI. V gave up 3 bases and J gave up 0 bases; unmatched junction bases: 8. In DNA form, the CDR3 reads TGTGCCAGCAGTGAGCGTCTAGCGGGGGGCCGTAGCACAGATACGCAGTATTTT. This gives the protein CASSERLAGGRSTDTQYF.

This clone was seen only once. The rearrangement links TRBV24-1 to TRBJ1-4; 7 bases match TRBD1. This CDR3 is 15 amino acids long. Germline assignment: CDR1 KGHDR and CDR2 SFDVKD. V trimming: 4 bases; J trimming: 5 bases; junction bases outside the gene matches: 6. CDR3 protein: CATSEGTAGNEKLFF. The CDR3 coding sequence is TGTGCCACCAGTGAGGGGACAGCCGGGAATGAAAAACTGTTTTTT.

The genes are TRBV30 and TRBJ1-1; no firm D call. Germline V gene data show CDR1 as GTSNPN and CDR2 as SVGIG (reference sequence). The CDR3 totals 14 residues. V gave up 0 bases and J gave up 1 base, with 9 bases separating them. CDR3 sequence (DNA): TGTGCCTGGAGTGTATCACTAGCGAACACTGAAGCTTTCTTT. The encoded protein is CAWSVSLANTEAFF.

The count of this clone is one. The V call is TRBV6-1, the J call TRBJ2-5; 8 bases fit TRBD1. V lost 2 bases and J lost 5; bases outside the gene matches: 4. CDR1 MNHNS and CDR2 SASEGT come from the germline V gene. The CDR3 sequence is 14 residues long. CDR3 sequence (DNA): TGTGCCAGCAGTGAACAGGGGGCCAGGGAGACCCAGTACTTC. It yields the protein CASSEQGARETQYF.

CDR3 sequence (DNA): TGTGCCAGCAGTTTATGGTTTGGGGGACAGACAAATAATGAAAAACTGTTTTTT. Residues: CASSLWFGGQTNNEKLFF. The chain joins TRBV27 to TRBJ1-4; 7 nucleotides align to TRBD1. There are 18 residues in the CDR3. Germline assignment: CDR1 MNHEY and CDR2 SMNVEV (reference sequence). Trimming cost V 1 base and J 4 bases; bases outside gene matches: 12.

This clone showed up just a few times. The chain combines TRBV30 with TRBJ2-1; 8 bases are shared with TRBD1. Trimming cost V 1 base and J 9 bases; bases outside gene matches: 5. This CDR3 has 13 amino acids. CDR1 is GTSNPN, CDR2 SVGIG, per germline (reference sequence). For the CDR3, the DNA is TGTGCCTGGAGTGGACAGGGGTTAGGTGAGCAGTTCTTC. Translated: CAWSGQGLGEQFF. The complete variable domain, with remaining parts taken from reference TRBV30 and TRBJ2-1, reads SQTIHQWPATLVQPVGSPLSLECTVEGTSNPNLYWYRQAAGRGLQLLFYSVGIGQISSEVPQNLSASRPQDRQFILSSKKLLLSDSGFYLCAWSGQGLGEQFFGPGTRLTVL.

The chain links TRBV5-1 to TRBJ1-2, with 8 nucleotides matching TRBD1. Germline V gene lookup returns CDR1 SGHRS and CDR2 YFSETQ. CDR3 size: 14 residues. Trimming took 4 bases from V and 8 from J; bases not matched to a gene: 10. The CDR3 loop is CASSPGTGVWGYTF. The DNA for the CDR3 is TGCGCCAGCAGCCCCGGGACAGGTGTATGGGGCTACACCTTC.

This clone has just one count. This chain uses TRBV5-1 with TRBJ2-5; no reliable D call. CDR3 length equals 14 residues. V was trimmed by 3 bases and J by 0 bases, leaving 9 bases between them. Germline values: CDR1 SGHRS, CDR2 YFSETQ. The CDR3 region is CASSSNLYQETQYF. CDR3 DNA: TGCGCCAGCAGCTCCAACTTGTACCAAGAGACCCAGTACTTC.

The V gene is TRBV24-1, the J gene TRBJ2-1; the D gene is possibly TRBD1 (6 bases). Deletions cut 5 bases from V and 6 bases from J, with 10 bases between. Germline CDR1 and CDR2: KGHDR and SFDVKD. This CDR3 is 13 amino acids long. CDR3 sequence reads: CATSVGGRNEQFF. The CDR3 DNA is TGTGCCACCAGTGTAGGGGGTCGCAATGAGCAGTTCTTC.

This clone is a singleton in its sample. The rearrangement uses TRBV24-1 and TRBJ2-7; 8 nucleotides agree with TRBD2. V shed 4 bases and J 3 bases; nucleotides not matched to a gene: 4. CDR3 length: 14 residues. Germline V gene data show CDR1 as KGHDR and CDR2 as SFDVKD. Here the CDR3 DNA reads TGTGCCACCAGTGAATCGGGACTAGACTACGAGCAGTACTTC. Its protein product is CATSESGLDYEQYF.

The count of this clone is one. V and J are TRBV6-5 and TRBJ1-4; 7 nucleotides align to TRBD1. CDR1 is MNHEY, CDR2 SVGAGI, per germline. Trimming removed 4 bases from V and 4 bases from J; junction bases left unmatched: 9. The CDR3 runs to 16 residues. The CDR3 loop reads CASSSRSDRLNEKLFF. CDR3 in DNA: TGTGCCAGCAGTTCTCGCTCGGACAGGCTTAATGAAAAACTGTTTTTT.

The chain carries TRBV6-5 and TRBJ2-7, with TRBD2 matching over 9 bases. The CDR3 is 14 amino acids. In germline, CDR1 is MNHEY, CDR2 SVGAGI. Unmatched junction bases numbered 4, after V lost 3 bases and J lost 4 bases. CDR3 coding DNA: TGTGCCAGCAGTTATGCGGGGGGGTTATACGAGCAGTACTTC. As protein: CASSYAGGLYEQYF.

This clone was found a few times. For the CDR3, the DNA is TGTGCCAGCAGCTCCATCACAGGGGGAGGCTACACCTTC. This encodes CASSSITGGGYTF. The chain employs TRBV7-2 and TRBJ1-2, with 8 bases fitting TRBD1. After removal of 4 bases from V and 8 bases from J, the junction contained 6 bases not matched to a gene. Germline-derived CDR1 and CDR2 are SGHTA and FQGNSA. The CDR3 totals 13 residues.

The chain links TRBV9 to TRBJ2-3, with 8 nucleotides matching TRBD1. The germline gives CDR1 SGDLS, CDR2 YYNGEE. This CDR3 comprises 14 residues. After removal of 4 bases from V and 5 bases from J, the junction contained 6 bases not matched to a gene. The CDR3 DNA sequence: TGTGCCAGCAGCACAGGGGGTCCCAAAGATACGCAGTATTTT. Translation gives CASSTGGPKDTQYF.

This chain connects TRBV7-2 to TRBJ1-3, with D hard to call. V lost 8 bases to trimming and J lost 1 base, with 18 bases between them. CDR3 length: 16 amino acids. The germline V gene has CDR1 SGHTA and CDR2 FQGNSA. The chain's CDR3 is CASSRIAGYSGNTIYF. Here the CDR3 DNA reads TGTGCCAGCTCCCGAATCGCGGGGTATTCTGGAAACACCATATATTTT.

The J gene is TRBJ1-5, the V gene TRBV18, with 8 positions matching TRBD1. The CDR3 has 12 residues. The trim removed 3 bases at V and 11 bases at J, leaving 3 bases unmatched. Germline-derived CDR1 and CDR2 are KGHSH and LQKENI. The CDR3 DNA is TGTGCCAGCTCACCCGACAGGGGTGCCCAGCATTTT. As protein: CASSPDRGAQHF.

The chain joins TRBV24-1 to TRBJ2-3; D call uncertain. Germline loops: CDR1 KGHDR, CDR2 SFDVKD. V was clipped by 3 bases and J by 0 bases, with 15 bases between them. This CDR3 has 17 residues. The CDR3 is CATSDLVSTPSTDTQYF. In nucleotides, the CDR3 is TGTGCCACCAGTGATCTAGTTAGCACCCCAAGCACAGATACGCAGTATTTT.

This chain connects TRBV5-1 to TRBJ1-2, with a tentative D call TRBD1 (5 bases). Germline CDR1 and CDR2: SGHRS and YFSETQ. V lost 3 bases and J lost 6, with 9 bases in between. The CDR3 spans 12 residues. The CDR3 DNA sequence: TGCGCCAGCAGCTATTGGGGGGATGGCTACACCTTC. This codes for CASSYWGDGYTF.

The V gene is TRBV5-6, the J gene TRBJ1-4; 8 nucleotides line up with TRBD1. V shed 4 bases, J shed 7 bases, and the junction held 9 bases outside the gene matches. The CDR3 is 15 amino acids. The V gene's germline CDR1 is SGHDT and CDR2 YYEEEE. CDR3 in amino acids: CASSTRPTGAEKLFF. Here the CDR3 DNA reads TGTGCCAGCAGCACCCGACCGACAGGGGCTGAAAAACTGTTTTTT.

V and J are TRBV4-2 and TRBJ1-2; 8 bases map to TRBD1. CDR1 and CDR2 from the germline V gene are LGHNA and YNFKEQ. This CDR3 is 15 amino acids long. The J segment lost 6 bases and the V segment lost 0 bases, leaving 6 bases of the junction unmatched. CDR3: CASSQDLDRGNGYTF. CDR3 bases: TGTGCCAGCAGCCAAGATCTCGACAGGGGAAATGGCTACACCTTC.

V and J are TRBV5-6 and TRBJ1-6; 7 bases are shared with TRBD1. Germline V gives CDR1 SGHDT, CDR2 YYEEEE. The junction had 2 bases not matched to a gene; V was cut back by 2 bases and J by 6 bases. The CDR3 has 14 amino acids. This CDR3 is CASSFDRANSPLHF. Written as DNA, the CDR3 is TGTGCCAGCAGCTTTGACAGGGCTAATTCACCCCTCCACTTT.

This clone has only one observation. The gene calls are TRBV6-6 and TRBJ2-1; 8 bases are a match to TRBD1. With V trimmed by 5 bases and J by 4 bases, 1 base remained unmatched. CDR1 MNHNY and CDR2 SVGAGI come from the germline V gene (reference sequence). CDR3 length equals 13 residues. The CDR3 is CASSGDRYNEQFF. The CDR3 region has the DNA TGTGCCAGCAGTGGGGACAGGTACAATGAGCAGTTCTTC.

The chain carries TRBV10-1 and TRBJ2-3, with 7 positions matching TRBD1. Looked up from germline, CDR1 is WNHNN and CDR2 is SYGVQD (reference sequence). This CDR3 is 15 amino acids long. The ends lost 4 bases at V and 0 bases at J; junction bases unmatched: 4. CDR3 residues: CASSAGGASTDTQYF. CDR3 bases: TGCGCCAGCAGTGCAGGGGGAGCTAGCACAGATACGCAGTATTTT.

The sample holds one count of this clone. The DNA for the CDR3 is TGTGCCAGCAGCCCCCGGGACAGGGAGGGACATGGCTACACCTTC. Protein product: CASSPRDREGHGYTF. The V gene is TRBV11-2, the J gene TRBJ1-2, with 9 nucleotides matching TRBD1. The CDR3 consists of 15 residues. Unmatched junction bases numbered 10, after V lost 5 bases and J lost 6 bases. CDR1 and CDR2 (germline): SGHAT, FQNNGV.

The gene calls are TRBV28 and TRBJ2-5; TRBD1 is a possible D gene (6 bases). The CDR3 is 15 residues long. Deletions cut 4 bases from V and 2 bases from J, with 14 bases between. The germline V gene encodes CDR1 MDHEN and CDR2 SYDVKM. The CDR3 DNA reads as TGTGCCAGCAGTTCCCTTCGGACAGTTCAAGAGACCCAGTACTTC. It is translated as CASSSLRTVQETQYF.